The 19 T cell receptor beta chains below all came from one sample that was sequenced in a study of OX40 agonist ivuxolimab in advanced cancers. Libraries were prepared by immunoSEQ multiplex PCR; TCRdb keeps only in-frame clonotypes and omits some of them. The sample has 65,000 to 75,000 clones; over 85% are singletons. Sequences were derived from CD4+ or CD8+ T cells sorted from blood, sampled in a trial of the OX40 agonist ivuxolimab. These receptors all come from an adult with an advanced solid tumor such as melanoma, head and neck, liver or kidney cancer.

The rearrangement uses TRBV12-5 and TRBJ1-1; the D is unclear. Germline V gives CDR1 LGHNT, CDR2 FRNRAP. Deletions cut 1 base from V and 0 bases from J, with 6 bases between. The CDR3 contains 14 residues. The CDR3 nucleotides are TGTGCTAGTGGTTTGGCAACAGTGAACACTGAAGCTTTCTTT. This encodes CASGLATVNTEAFF.

V is TRBV27 and J is TRBJ2-1, with 8 bases aligning to TRBD2. With 0 bases clipped from V and 3 bases from J, the junction kept 7 bases outside the gene matches. The CDR3 has 17 amino acids. Germline V CDR1 and CDR2: MNHEY, SMNVEV (reference sequence). CDR3 in DNA: TGTGCCAGCAGTTTATCGGTAGGGACTAGGATCTACAATGAGCAGTTCTTC. Translation gives CASSLSVGTRIYNEQFF.

This chain links TRBV11-2 with TRBJ2-7; D gene ambiguous. Per germline, CDR1 SGHAT and CDR2 FQNNGV. This CDR3 has 14 amino acids. V shed 1 base and J shed 1 base, with 8 bases lying between them. The DNA of the CDR3 is TGTGCCAGCAGCTTAGGCGTCATATCCTACGAGCAGTACTTC. Protein product: CASSLGVISYEQYF.

The chain is built from TRBV5-1 and TRBJ2-3; the D gene is possibly TRBD2 (7 bases). The ends were cut back, 0 bases at V and 4 bases at J, with 9 bases in the middle. Germline V gene data show CDR1 as SGHRS and CDR2 as YFSETQ. The CDR3 covers 14 residues. The CDR3 region has the DNA TGCGCCAGCAGCTTGGTGGGGGGGCCAGATACGCAGTATTTT. As protein: CASSLVGGPDTQYF.

This chain connects TRBV18 to TRBJ1-1, with TRBD1 identical over 9 bases. Germline V gene data show CDR1 as KGHSH and CDR2 as LQKENI. Trimming removed 1 base from V and 1 base from J; junction bases left unmatched: 4. The CDR3 has 16 amino acids. The CDR3 coding sequence is TGTGCCAGCTCACCACAAGAGGGACAGGGGAACACTGAAGCTTTCTTT. Residues: CASSPQEGQGNTEAFF.

The chain has TRBV6-1 and TRBJ2-2; tentative D call: TRBD2 (6 bases). Deletions cut 7 bases from V and 9 bases from J, with 18 bases between. This CDR3 is 14 amino acids long. From germline, CDR1 is MNHNS and CDR2 SASEGT. The CDR3 coding sequence is TGTGCCAGCAATACGGGACTGGGCTCGTGGGAGCTGTTTTTT. Translation: CASNTGLGSWELFF.

The V and J genes are TRBV7-2 and TRBJ1-6; no definite D call. The germline gives CDR1 SGHTA, CDR2 FQGNSA. V shed 2 bases and J shed 6 bases, with 5 bases lying between them. This CDR3 comprises 13 residues. As DNA, the CDR3 is TGTGCCAGCAGCTTAATGATTAATTCACCCCTCCACTTT. Its protein product is CASSLMINSPLHF.

The genes are TRBV5-1 and TRBJ1-2; D possibly corresponds to TRBD1 (6 bases). Looked up from germline, CDR1 is SGHRS and CDR2 is YFSETQ. The CDR3 loop spans 14 amino acids. V shed 4 bases and J shed 5 bases, with 15 bases lying between them. Written as DNA, the CDR3 is TGCGCCAGCAGCGCAAACAGGGCTGGTTATGGCTACACCTTC. Its protein is CASSANRAGYGYTF.

The rearrangement joins TRBV14 to TRBJ1-1; D not resolved. The ends were cut back, 0 bases at V and 5 bases at J, with 19 bases in the middle. The germline CDR1 and CDR2 sequences are SGHDN and FVKESK. The CDR3 sequence is 17 residues long. The CDR3 nucleotides read TGTGCCAGCAGCCAAGATTGGGCAGGCCCGGGCGGGACTGAAGCTTTCTTT. Residues: CASSQDWAGPGGTEAFF.

The rearrangement joins TRBV5-1 to TRBJ2-5, with TRBD1 matching 8 bases. Germline-derived CDR1 and CDR2 are SGHRS and YFSETQ. J lost 4 bases, V lost 2 bases, and 10 bases had no gene match. The CDR3 sequence is 16 residues long. The CDR3: CASSLAPQGAGETQYF. For the CDR3, the DNA is TGCGCCAGCAGCTTAGCCCCCCAGGGGGCGGGAGAGACCCAGTACTTC.

The V call is TRBV4-2, the J call TRBJ1-2; weak D call: TRBD1 (5 bases). The length of the CDR3 is 14 residues. Per germline, CDR1 LGHNA and CDR2 YNFKEQ. V lost 4 bases and J 2 bases, leaving 11 bases between the germline ends. This CDR3 reads CASSPAGANYGYTF. The DNA for the CDR3 is TGTGCCAGCAGCCCAGCCGGGGCCAACTATGGCTACACCTTC.

This chain connects TRBV10-1 to TRBJ2-3; D is unresolved. The CDR3 consists of 12 residues. Germline-derived CDR1 and CDR2 are WNHNN and SYGVQD (reference sequence). With 4 bases removed from V and 6 bases from J, the gap between germline ends came to 8 bases. The CDR3 spells CASSATGDTQYF. Here the CDR3 DNA reads TGCGCCAGCAGTGCGACGGGTGATACGCAGTATTTT.

CDR3 nucleotide sequence: TGTGCCAGCAGTTACCAGGGACTAGCGGGGACAGATACGCAGTATTTT. Its translation is CASSYQGLAGTDTQYF. J is TRBJ2-3 and V is TRBV6-5, with 13 bases fitting TRBD2. The CDR3 runs 16 residues. V was pared by 2 bases and J by 3 bases, with 2 bases of the junction left unmatched. Germline CDR1 MNHEY, CDR2 SVGAGI.

The gene calls are TRBV7-6 and TRBJ2-1; the D gene is possibly TRBD1 (5 bases). The germline gives CDR1 SGHVS, CDR2 FNYEAQ. The CDR3 is made up of 15 amino acids. Trimming removed 1 base from V and 3 bases from J, with 10 bases in between. The CDR3 sequence: CASSLEGNNYNEQFF. For the CDR3, the DNA is TGTGCCAGCAGCTTAGAGGGGAACAACTACAATGAGCAGTTCTTC.

The chain couples TRBV18 to TRBJ2-2; D unresolved. The CDR3 extends over 14 amino acids. CDR1 is KGHSH and CDR2 is LQKENI in the germline V gene. Trimming pared 3 bases from V and 4 bases from J, leaving 9 bases between. CDR3 nucleotide sequence: TGTGCCAGCTCACCGGACGCCGCCACCGGGGAGCTGTTTTTT. Translation gives CASSPDAATGELFF.

This sequence joins TRBV4-1 and TRBJ1-6; D unresolved. Deletions cut 0 bases from V and 7 bases from J, with 7 bases between. CDR1 MGHRA and CDR2 YSYEKL come from the germline V gene. The CDR3 runs to 14 residues. The CDR3 here is CASSQEGGNSPLHF. The CDR3 bases are TGCGCCAGCAGCCAAGAAGGCGGGAATTCACCCCTCCACTTT.

The chain is built from TRBV12-5 and TRBJ2-5; TRBD1 or TRBD2 may be the D gene (5 bases each). This CDR3 region has 14 residues. CDR1 is LGHNT and CDR2 is FRNRAP in the germline V gene. Between the trimmed V and J ends, which lost 2 bases and 4 bases, there was a span of 11 bases. CDR3 bases: TGTGCTAGTGGTTTGCGGGGCCAGGGAGAGACCCAGTACTTC. This translates into CASGLRGQGETQYF. The full variable domain, completed using reference TRBV12-5 and TRBJ2-5, is DARVTQTPRHKVTEMGQEVTMRCQPILGHNTVFWYRQTMMQGLELLAYFRNRAPLDDSGMPKDRFSAEMPDATLATLKIQPSEPRDSAVYFCASGLRGQGETQYFGPGTRLLVL.

The rearrangement links TRBV19 to TRBJ2-5, with a weak D call TRBD2 (6 bases). V dropped 3 bases and J dropped 0 bases, with 8 bases sitting between them. The CDR3 is 14 amino acids. Germline V gene lookup returns CDR1 LNHDA and CDR2 SQIVND (reference sequence). The CDR3 sequence: CASSIWGDQETQYF. In DNA form, the CDR3 reads TGTGCCAGTAGTATCTGGGGGGACCAAGAGACCCAGTACTTC.

The gene calls are TRBV6-6 and TRBJ1-1, with D tentatively TRBD1 (5 bases). CDR3 size: 15 residues. V lost 6 bases, J lost 0 bases, and 14 bases lay in between. Germline V gene data show CDR1 as MNHNY and CDR2 as SVGAGI (reference sequence). The CDR3 nucleotides read TGTGCCAGCAGCCCCGGGGCCCAGATGAACACTGAAGCTTTCTTT. This sequence encodes CASSPGAQMNTEAFF.